The clone carrying this T cell receptor (beta chain) was seen once. The target antigen is unknown. These data originate in a study of cytomegalovirus exposure and HLA in healthy donors. The germline V gene encodes CDR1 MNHEY and CDR2 SVGAGI. The ends lost 4 bases at V and 10 bases at J; junction bases unmatched: 8. CDR3 length: 15 amino acids. General study results and limits: Reports showed the classifier diagnosing cytomegalovirus status with high specificity and sensitivity.

Some clones are missing from TCRdb's copy, which holds only in-frame ones; the method was immunoSEQ multiplex PCR. The sample holds almost 70,000 clones, nearly 96% seen once. Input material: PBMCs. This sequence was found in a woman aged 18-29 years in good health and CMV-seropositive. The chain uses TRBV6-5 and TRBJ2-1, with 12 bases fitting TRBD2. Written as DNA, the CDR3 is TGTGCCAGCAGTTCCCTAGCGGGGGGGACGAAGGAGCAGTTCTTC. Translating gives CASSSLAGGTKEQFF.